The 23 T cell receptor beta chains reported below all come from one sample, sequenced in a study of identical twins. TCRdb independently ran MiXCR on the 5' RACE reads; one entry per CDR3 protein. In the table there are 570,000 or so distinct CDR3 sequences, around 9.6% of which are singletons. These same data were also listed under a study on yellow fever vaccine responses in identical twins.

The sequencing sample was made of PBMCs. These receptors all stem from a woman aged 18-29 years in good health.

This clonotype came up many times. The chain links TRBV7-3 to TRBJ2-2; 11 bases are a match to TRBD1. CDR3 length: 16 amino acids. V was pared by 4 bases and J by 7 bases, with 8 bases of the junction left unmatched. CDR1 and CDR2 (germline): SGHTA, FQGTGA. CDR3 DNA sequence: TGTGCCAGCAGCTCGGACAGGGGGCGAATAGGCGGGGAGCTGTTTTTT. It specifies CASSSDRGRIGGELFF.

This clonotype was detected ten times or more. The chain has TRBV30 and TRBJ2-1; 7 nucleotides match TRBD2. J was trimmed by 3 bases and V by 3 bases; bases with no gene match: 14. The CDR3 has 17 residues. Germline V CDR1 and CDR2: GTSNPN, SVGIG (reference sequence). The CDR3 nucleotides are TGTGCCTGGAGGCCCGGACCACGGGGCGGGAGCTACAATGAGCAGTTCTTC. It is translated as CAWRPGPRGGSYNEQFF.

Only a few counts were recorded for this clonotype. CDR3 nucleotides: TGTGCCAGCAGGGCCGGGCTAGCGGGGCAAGAGACCCAGTACTTC. Protein sequence: CASRAGLAGQETQYF. The chain uses TRBV6-2 or TRBV6-3 and TRBJ2-5; 9 bases fit TRBD2. From germline, CDR1 is MNHEY and CDR2 SVGEGT. The ends lost 6 bases at V and 2 bases at J; junction bases unmatched: 7. The CDR3 totals 15 residues.

The rearrangement links TRBV6-4 to TRBJ2-3; no clear D gene. The CDR3 covers 13 residues. Germline-derived CDR1 and CDR2 are MRHNA and SNTAGT. V lost 3 bases to trimming and J lost 2 bases, with 6 bases between them. This chain's CDR3 is CASSEVITDTQYF. In DNA form, the CDR3 reads TGTGCCAGCAGTGAGGTTATCACAGATACGCAGTATTTT.

This clonotype was counted between two and nine times. The rearrangement uses TRBV5-1 and TRBJ2-4, with TRBD1 as a possible D gene (6 bases). The CDR3 contains 17 residues. Germline V CDR1 and CDR2: SGHRS, YFSETQ. V dropped 0 bases and J dropped 2 bases, with 15 bases sitting between them. The CDR3 DNA sequence: TGCGCCAGCAGCTTGGGTATACTATGGGACACCAAAAACATTCAGTACTTC. Translation gives CASSLGILWDTKNIQYF.

V usage is TRBV7-9 and J usage is TRBJ2-7; 8 bases line up with TRBD1. The ends lost 1 base at V and 4 bases at J; junction bases unmatched: 6. The CDR3 length is 15 residues. The germline gives CDR1 SEHNR, CDR2 FQNEAQ (reference sequence). The CDR3 sequence: CASSLVQGATYEQYF. CDR3 sequence (DNA): TGTGCCAGCAGCTTAGTTCAGGGGGCAACATACGAGCAGTACTTC.

The J gene is TRBJ1-1, the V gene TRBV5-4, with D possibly TRBD1 on 5 matching bases. Germline V gene data show CDR1 as SGHNT and CDR2 as YYREEE (reference sequence). This CDR3 is 13 amino acids long. V lost 0 bases and J 7 bases, leaving 10 bases between the germline ends. CDR3: CASSLARADEAFF. In DNA, the CDR3 is TGTGCCAGCAGCTTGGCCAGGGCAGATGAAGCTTTCTTT.

This chain links TRBV7-9 with TRBJ2-5, with a possible D match to TRBD2 (5 bases). The CDR3 runs 15 residues. Germline values: CDR1 SEHNR, CDR2 FQNEAQ (reference sequence). V was clipped by 5 bases and J by 0 bases, with 13 bases between them. CDR3 sequence: CASSPLLRDQETQYF. The DNA for the CDR3 is TGTGCCAGCAGCCCCCTCTTGCGGGACCAAGAGACCCAGTACTTC.

V and J are TRBV7-2 and TRBJ2-3; 8 bases map to TRBD2. The CDR3 consists of 17 residues. Germline trimming cut 5 bases from V and 3 bases from J; bases unmatched to any gene: 13. Germline lookup yields CDR1 SGHTA and CDR2 FQGNSA. The CDR3 DNA follows: TGTGCCAGCAGCAAATCTAGCGGGCTGAGGGTAACAGATACGCAGTATTTT. Translating it yields CASSKSSGLRVTDTQYF.

This clonotype was detected a few times. The chain links TRBV7-9 to TRBJ2-7; TRBD1 matches 9 bases. This CDR3 contains 15 residues. V lost 5 bases, J lost 2 bases, and 7 bases stayed unmatched. The germline CDR1 and CDR2 sequences are SEHNR and FQNEAQ (reference sequence). The CDR3 loop reads CASSDRTGDAYEQYF. As DNA, the CDR3 is TGTGCCAGCAGCGATAGGACAGGGGACGCCTACGAGCAGTACTTC. Filled out from reference TRBV7-9 and TRBJ2-7, the complete variable domain reads DTGVSQNPRHKITKRGQNVTFRCDPISEHNRLYWYRQTLGQGPEFLTYFQNEAQLEKSRLLSDRFSAERPKGSFSTLEIQRTEQGDSAMYLCASSDRTGDAYEQYFGPGTRLTVT.

This clonotype was recorded a few times. The chain carries TRBV6-2 or TRBV6-3 and TRBJ2-7, with D hard to call. The CDR3 contains 14 residues. Between the trimmed V and J ends, which lost 7 bases and 4 bases, there was a span of 17 bases. Germline CDR1 MNHEY, CDR2 SVGEGT. The CDR3 is CASTRPSELYEQYF. In DNA, the CDR3 is TGTGCCAGCACGCGGCCCAGCGAGCTTTACGAGCAGTACTTC.

This clonotype was observed a handful of times. The chain recombines TRBV28 with TRBJ1-2; 8 bases agree with TRBD1. The CDR3 is 15 residues long. Germline trimming cut 2 bases from V and 6 bases from J; bases unmatched to any gene: 8. Germline V gene data show CDR1 as MDHEN and CDR2 as SYDVKM. CDR3 coding DNA: TGTGCCAGCAGTTTACCCAGGACAGGGAACGATGGCTACACCTTC. Translating gives CASSLPRTGNDGYTF.

This clonotype was seen repeatedly, ten times or more. The CDR3 region has the DNA TGTGCCAGCAGCTTCCAACTCCGGGGTGAGCAGTTCTTC. Residues: CASSFQLRGEQFF. This sequence joins TRBV12-3 or TRBV12-4 and TRBJ2-1; the D gene is possibly TRBD2 (5 bases). The V end was cut by 6 bases, the J end by 9 bases, with 15 bases between. The CDR3 loop spans 13 amino acids.

The chain combines TRBV7-9 with TRBJ2-1; 7 bases are a match to TRBD1. With 1 base clipped from V and 9 bases from J, the junction kept 3 bases outside the gene matches. Per the germline V gene, CDR1 is SEHNR and CDR2 is FQNEAQ (reference sequence). The CDR3 runs 13 residues. The CDR3 here is CASSLEQGTEQFF. CDR3 sequence (DNA): TGTGCCAGCAGCTTAGAACAGGGGACTGAGCAGTTCTTC.

This clonotype showed up many times. The chain recombines TRBV27 with TRBJ2-1; D might be TRBD1 (7 bases). The CDR3 runs 15 residues. V lost 3 bases and J lost 10, with 19 bases in between. In germline, CDR1 is MNHEY, CDR2 SMNVEV (reference sequence). Here the CDR3 DNA reads TGTGCCAGCAGTTTGTTTGGCAGGGGGGCTGGGGAGCAGTTCTTC. It translates to CASSLFGRGAGEQFF.

This clonotype came up many times. The CDR3 DNA sequence: TGTGCCAGCAGCCATCAAGGGGGGTCAGATACGCAGTATTTT. Its translation: CASSHQGGSDTQYF. V usage is TRBV3-1 and J usage is TRBJ2-3; D is tentatively TRBD1 or TRBD2 (6 bases each). CDR3 length: 14 amino acids. Germline CDR1 reads LGHDT; CDR2 reads YNNKEL (reference sequence). V was trimmed by 3 bases and J by 4 bases, leaving 11 bases between them.

This clonotype was observed at least ten times. This chain links TRBV6-5 with TRBJ2-5; D is ambiguous. CDR3 size: 14 residues. CDR1 and CDR2 from the germline V gene are MNHEY and SVGAGI. V dropped 0 bases and J dropped 2 bases, with 7 bases sitting between them. The DNA of the CDR3 is TGTGCCAGCAGTTACTCCAGGATACAAGAGACCCAGTACTTC. Translating gives CASSYSRIQETQYF.

This clonotype has just a few counts. The chain combines TRBV12-3 or TRBV12-4 with TRBJ2-1, with no clear D. The V end lost 7 bases, the J end lost 2 bases, and 12 bases lay between the germline ends. CDR3 length equals 14 residues. The DNA of the CDR3 is TGTGCCAGCATTCCAACTGGAACCTACAATGAGCAGTTCTTC. It translates to CASIPTGTYNEQFF.

The V call is TRBV15, the J call TRBJ2-5; D unclear. V gave up 5 bases and J gave up 5 bases, with 6 bases separating them. This CDR3 region has 11 residues. CDR1 and CDR2 (germline): LNHNV, YYDKDF (reference sequence). For the CDR3, the DNA is TGTGCCACCAGCCTGAGCGAGACCCAGTACTTC. It encodes CATSLSETQYF.

The chain combines TRBV5-5 with TRBJ2-6; D remains ambiguous. This CDR3 spans 17 amino acids. Germline CDR1 and CDR2: SGHKS and YYEKEE (reference sequence). V was pared by 0 bases and J by 0 bases, with 10 bases between. The CDR3 region is CASSLVTSSSGANVLTF. CDR3 coding DNA: TGTGCCAGCAGCTTGGTTACCTCCTCCTCTGGGGCCAACGTCCTGACTTTC.

This clonotype was detected a few times. CDR3 amino acids: CASRPGTVGGTQYF. In DNA form, the CDR3 reads TGTGCCAGCAGGCCTGGGACAGTGGGGGGGACCCAGTACTTC. The chain recombines TRBV12-3 or TRBV12-4 with TRBJ2-5, with D possibly matching TRBD1 (7 bases). This CDR3 is 14 amino acids long. Trimming pared 6 bases from V and 7 bases from J, leaving 18 bases between.

This clonotype was counted only a few times. The chain links TRBV29-1 to TRBJ1-1; 7 nucleotides agree with TRBD1. CDR1 is SQVTM and CDR2 is ANQGSEA in the germline V gene. After removal of 7 bases from V and 7 bases from J, the junction contained 9 bases not matched to a gene. CDR3 size: 12 residues. The CDR3 protein is CSAKRGTVEAFF. The CDR3 nucleotides are TGCAGCGCCAAACGGGGGACAGTTGAAGCTTTCTTT.

The V call is TRBV3-1, the J call TRBJ2-3; TRBD2 matches at 11 bases. Germline CDR1 reads LGHDT; CDR2 reads YNNKEL (reference sequence). This CDR3 comprises 17 residues. V shed 4 bases and J 4 bases; nucleotides not matched to a gene: 10. CDR3 protein: CASSPRTSSGGPDTQYF. CDR3 coding DNA: TGTGCCAGCAGCCCACGGACGTCTAGCGGGGGGCCAGATACGCAGTATTTT.